Presented here are 21 T cell receptor beta chains from one specimen sequenced in a study of blood T cell repertoires in COVID-19. Sequencing was performed with immunoSEQ multiplex PCR; in TCRdb, only in-frame clones are kept and a portion is missing. This sample has roughly 200,000 clones, with approximately 88% found just once. The sample comprised peripheral blood. The receptors here all came from a woman aged 40 to 49 with COVID-19, enrolled during active disease.

The chain joins TRBV6-4 to TRBJ1-5; 9 nucleotides line up with TRBD1. There are 14 residues in the CDR3. Unmatched junction bases numbered 6, after V lost 6 bases and J lost 6 bases. The germline V gene has CDR1 MRHNA and CDR2 SNTAGT. The CDR3 DNA follows: TGTGCCAGCAGCATGACAGGGGGGACTCAGCCCCAGCATTTT. Translated, it gives CASSMTGGTQPQHF.

The sample holds one count of this clone. This sequence joins TRBV18 and TRBJ1-4; the D gene is possibly TRBD1 (5 bases). The CDR3 is 16 amino acids. Per germline, CDR1 KGHSH and CDR2 LQKENI. Deletions cut 3 bases from V and 2 bases from J, with 13 bases between. CDR3 bases: TGTGCCAGCTCACCCTCCGGGGGAATGACTAATGAAAAACTGTTTTTT. Residues: CASSPSGGMTNEKLFF.

The rearrangement joins TRBV5-1 to TRBJ2-3, with D tentatively TRBD1 (6 bases). V was cut by 8 bases and J by 4 bases, with 11 bases left in between. The CDR3 extends over 12 amino acids. Germline V CDR1 and CDR2: SGHRS, YFSETQ. The CDR3, as DNA: TGCGCCAGTGGGGGCTCCTCAGATACGCAGTATTTT. It is translated as CASGGSSDTQYF.

This sequence joins TRBV19 and TRBJ1-5, with D unresolved. The germline gives CDR1 LNHDA, CDR2 SQIVND (reference sequence). The CDR3 extends over 17 amino acids. V lost 10 bases to trimming and J lost 2 bases, with 24 bases between them. CDR3 residues: CATTKGGFSLRNQPQHF. The CDR3 DNA reads TGTGCCACCACCAAAGGAGGGTTTTCACTACGCAATCAGCCCCAGCATTTT. The full variable domain, completed using reference TRBV19 and TRBJ1-5, is DGGITQSPKYLFRKEGQNVTLSCEQNLNHDAMYWYRQDPGQGLRLIYYSQIVNDFQKGDIAEGYSVSREKKESFPLTVTSAQKNPTAFYLCATTKGGFSLRNQPQHFGDGTRLSIL.

This clone was counted a few times. The chain recombines TRBV19 with TRBJ1-1; unclear D gene. The germline V gene encodes CDR1 LNHDA and CDR2 SQIVND (reference sequence). V was cut by 0 bases and J by 0 bases, with 8 bases left in between. The CDR3 extends over 15 amino acids. This CDR3 is CASSIDGDLNTEAFF. The CDR3 DNA follows: TGTGCCAGTAGTATAGATGGAGATTTGAACACTGAAGCTTTCTTT.

V gene TRBV6-5 combines with J gene TRBJ1-3; D is unclear. This CDR3 spans 13 amino acids. Germline V lookup: CDR1 MNHEY, CDR2 SVGAGI. Trimming shortened V by 2 bases and J by 4 bases, and 6 bases separated the two germline ends. The CDR3 region is CASSYNRGNTIYF. The CDR3 DNA follows: TGTGCCAGCAGTTACAATAGAGGAAACACCATATATTTT.

There are a few counts of this clone. This chain links TRBV12-3 or TRBV12-4 with TRBJ1-2, with a possible D match to TRBD1 (5 bases). Trimming removed 3 bases from V and 8 bases from J, with 13 bases in between. CDR3 length: 13 amino acids. The chain's CDR3 is CASSLSGGQGYTF. The CDR3 coding sequence is TGTGCCAGCAGTTTGAGCGGGGGTCAGGGCTACACCTTC.

The chain joins TRBV2 to TRBJ2-4, with a possible D match to TRBD2 (5 bases). CDR3 length: 15 residues. V was pared by 2 bases and J by 0 bases, with 8 bases between. Germline V CDR1 and CDR2: SNHLY, FYNNEI. The chain's CDR3 is CASSEFGLAKNIQYF. The CDR3 region has the DNA TGTGCCAGCAGTGAATTTGGACTAGCCAAAAACATTCAGTACTTC.

This clone was found once. This sequence joins TRBV19 and TRBJ1-4, with no clear D. The germline V and J ends were trimmed by 3 bases and 4 bases, with 12 bases remaining between them. CDR3 length equals 15 residues. CDR1 and CDR2 from the germline V gene are LNHDA and SQIVND (reference sequence). CDR3 coding DNA: TGTGCCAGTAGTATGGCACAGTCAATTAATGAAAAACTGTTTTTT. Residues: CASSMAQSINEKLFF.

The chain joins TRBV7-6 to TRBJ2-2, with TRBD2 identical over 15 bases. Unmatched junction bases numbered 10, after V lost 1 base and J lost 1 base. CDR1 SGHVS and CDR2 FNYEAQ come from the germline V gene. There are 21 residues in the CDR3. This CDR3 reads CASSLDSPGLAGGRNTGELFF. CDR3 coding DNA: TGTGCCAGCAGCTTAGACAGTCCGGGACTAGCGGGGGGCCGGAACACCGGGGAGCTGTTTTTT.

The chain recombines TRBV7-3 with TRBJ1-1, with 8 positions matching TRBD1. CDR3 size: 15 residues. Trimming cost V 2 bases and J 2 bases; bases outside gene matches: 4. CDR1 is SGHTA and CDR2 is FQGTGA in the germline V gene. As DNA, the CDR3 is TGTGCCAGCAGCTTAGGAGGACAGGGCAACACTGAAGCTTTCTTT. Translation gives CASSLGGQGNTEAFF.

The gene calls are TRBV12-3 or TRBV12-4 and TRBJ1-2; D unclear. Trimming took 8 bases from V and 4 from J, leaving 8 bases between them. The CDR3 spans 11 residues. The CDR3 sequence: CASGRGYGYTF. The CDR3 DNA sequence: TGTGCCAGCGGTCGGGGCTATGGCTACACCTTC.

CDR3 loop: CASSRGQGYEQYF. CDR3 nucleotide sequence: TGTGCCAGCAGTAGGGGCCAAGGCTACGAGCAGTACTTC. The chain employs TRBV25-1 and TRBJ2-7; D perhaps matches TRBD1 (5 bases). The CDR3 sequence is 13 residues long. The V and J ends lost 5 bases and 3 bases respectively, with 11 bases between them. Germline V gene lookup returns CDR1 MGHDK and CDR2 SYGVNS.

In the case of this clone: At one boundary the junction diverges from the germline segment, which might be a read error. The chain uses TRBV4-1 and TRBJ2-3; D is perhaps TRBD2 (5 bases). This CDR3 is built from 17 residues. The germline V gene has CDR1 MGHRA and CDR2 YSYEKL. The CDR3 loop is CASSIKPPSASTDTQYF. The CDR3 nucleotides are TGCGCCAGCAGTATCAAACCCCCCTCGGCTAGCACCGATACGCAGTATTTT.

The chain recombines TRBV18 with TRBJ1-5; D is undetermined. V was pared by 1 base and J by 3 bases, with 13 bases between. Germline CDR1 and CDR2: KGHSH and LQKENI. This CDR3 is 16 amino acids long. The CDR3 region has the DNA TGTGCCAGCTCACCACGGACTATTGGAGACAATCAGCCCCAGCATTTT. Translation gives CASSPRTIGDNQPQHF.

The chain joins TRBV5-1 to TRBJ1-6; 8 bases match TRBD1. The V and J ends lost 0 bases and 5 bases, in that order; junction bases with no gene match: 1. Germline lookup yields CDR1 SGHRS and CDR2 YFSETQ. The CDR3 length is 15 residues. CDR3 amino acids: CASSLGQGNNSPLHF. DNA of the CDR3: TGCGCCAGCAGCTTGGGACAGGGGAATAATTCACCCCTCCACTTT.

The V gene is TRBV9, the J gene TRBJ1-6, with 7 bases lining up with TRBD1. The V gene's germline CDR1 is SGDLS and CDR2 YYNGEE. The CDR3 length is 17 residues. V trimming: 0 bases; J trimming: 9 bases; junction bases outside the gene matches: 12. In DNA, the CDR3 is TGTGCCAGCAGCGTAGAGGACCCAGGGGGGATCGGTTCACCCCTCCACTTT. Its translation is CASSVEDPGGIGSPLHF.

V gene TRBV2 combines with J gene TRBJ1-5; TRBD1 agrees at 7 bases. Germline V lookup: CDR1 SNHLY, CDR2 FYNNEI. There are 13 residues in the CDR3. V dropped 10 bases and J dropped 3; count of bases not matched to a gene: 6. The CDR3 DNA sequence: TGTGCCACCCAAGGACAGGTCAATCAGCCCCAGCATTTT. Amino acid sequence: CATQGQVNQPQHF.

This clone was observed once. CDR3 sequence: CASSSDRFNGYTF. The CDR3 nucleotides read TGCGCCAGCAGCTCAGACAGGTTTAATGGCTACACCTTC. J is TRBJ1-2 and V is TRBV5-1, with TRBD1 as a possible D gene (6 bases). With 3 bases removed from V and 6 bases from J, the gap between germline ends came to 12 bases. CDR1 is SGHRS and CDR2 is YFSETQ in the germline V gene. The CDR3 has 13 residues.

The chain links TRBV2 to TRBJ1-2; 7 positions match TRBD1. The CDR3 is 13 residues long. V lost 5 bases to trimming and J lost 5 bases; unmatched junction nucleotides: 5. Germline CDR1 is SNHLY and CDR2 is FYNNEI. The DNA of the CDR3 is TGTGCCAGCAGTAGACAGGGATCTTATGGCTACACCTTC. This translates into CASSRQGSYGYTF.

The chain carries TRBV7-9 and TRBJ2-7; 9 positions match TRBD1. Germline V gene data show CDR1 as SEHNR and CDR2 as FQNEAQ (reference sequence). This CDR3 spans 14 amino acids. The trim removed 1 base at V and 6 bases at J, leaving 4 bases unmatched. CDR3 amino acids: CASSLGQGVGEQYF. For the CDR3, the DNA is TGTGCCAGCAGCTTAGGACAGGGGGTGGGCGAGCAGTACTTC.